This entry describes one T cell receptor beta chain. Profiling relied on immunoSEQ multiplex PCR, and the TCRdb table lists in-frame clones only, not all of them. The sample holds some 160,000 clones, around 82% seen once. V lost 7 bases and J 5 bases, leaving 17 bases between the germline ends. Germline CDR1 MNHEY, CDR2 SVGAGI. The CDR3 is 14 amino acids. The sample is drawn from a study of blood T cell repertoires in COVID-19. Across the study: Collection of acute and convalescent COVID-19 samples took place in the United States, Italy and Spain. PBMCs, B-cell-depleted T cells, or T cells provided the cDNA or gDNA that made up the material.

The sequence was obtained from a man between 65 and 85 years old with active or convalescent COVID-19. This chain uses TRBV6-5 with TRBJ1-2, with D maybe TRBD1 (5 bases). The sample comprised peripheral blood. This CDR3 is CASNRGTRGYGYTF. Written as DNA, the CDR3 is TGTGCCAGCAACCGCGGGACGCGGGGGTATGGCTACACCTTC.